The 7 T cell receptor beta chains below all came from one sample that was sequenced in a study of T cell responses to AZD1222 COVID-19 vaccine. Some clones are missing from TCRdb's copy, which holds only in-frame ones; the method was immunoSEQ multiplex PCR. The table lists 120,000 to 150,000 clones, roughly nine tenths of them singletons, with more than 1.4% in the top ten. This specimen consisted of peripheral blood, obtained on day 0 of AZD1222 vaccination. Receptors were obtained from an adult in good health.

The chain combines TRBV30 with TRBJ2-7; no clear D gene. CDR3 size: 12 residues. V was cut by 4 bases and J by 3 bases, with 10 bases left in between. Germline V CDR1 and CDR2: GTSNPN, SVGIG (reference sequence). CDR3 nucleotides: TGTGCCTGGACCTCGGACGGCTACGAGCAGTACTTC. Translating gives CAWTSDGYEQYF.

The genes are TRBV7-8 and TRBJ2-5; tentatively, D is TRBD1 (6 bases). CDR1 SGHVS and CDR2 FQNEAQ come from the germline V gene. The CDR3 loop spans 14 amino acids. With 3 bases removed from V and 4 bases from J, the gap between germline ends came to 12 bases. The CDR3 protein is CASSFQGRGETQYF. The DNA of the CDR3 is TGTGCCAGCAGCTTCCAGGGGCGCGGAGAGACCCAGTACTTC.

The V gene is TRBV7-9, the J gene TRBJ1-2; perhaps TRBD1 as D (6 bases). Per the germline V gene, CDR1 is SEHNR and CDR2 is FQNEAQ (reference sequence). The V end was cut by 5 bases, the J end by 5 bases, with 12 bases between. The CDR3 has 13 amino acids. CDR3 sequence reads: CASSVGDTYGYTF. The CDR3 region has the DNA TGTGCCAGCAGCGTGGGGGACACGTATGGCTACACCTTC.

The chain joins TRBV5-6 to TRBJ2-5, with 9 bases that match TRBD1. The CDR3 has 15 residues. The ends lost 4 bases at V and 4 bases at J; junction bases unmatched: 8. CDR1 is SGHDT and CDR2 is YYEEEE in the germline V gene. The CDR3 sequence: CASSGTGPLRETQYF. The DNA of the CDR3 is TGTGCCAGCAGCGGGACAGGGCCCCTTCGAGAGACCCAGTACTTC.

The V gene is TRBV9, the J gene TRBJ1-6; the match to TRBD1 covers 7 bases. V shed 0 bases and J 6 bases; nucleotides not matched to a gene: 0. Germline values: CDR1 SGDLS, CDR2 YYNGEE. The CDR3 runs 14 residues. The CDR3 DNA sequence: TGTGCCAGCAGCGTAGGACAGGGTAATTCACCCCTCCACTTT. Its protein is CASSVGQGNSPLHF.

This rearrangement joins TRBV5-1 to TRBJ1-1; 7 positions match TRBD1. The length of the CDR3 is 15 residues. Germline CDR1 reads SGHRS; CDR2 reads YFSETQ. With V trimmed by 3 bases and J by 4 bases, 9 bases remained unmatched. The CDR3 spells CASSSLGQVRTEAFF. The CDR3 DNA is TGCGCCAGCAGCTCGCTTGGACAGGTACGCACTGAAGCTTTCTTT.

The V gene is TRBV4-3, the J gene TRBJ2-2; D is uncertain. CDR1 and CDR2 from the germline V gene are LGHNA and YSLEER. Trimming pared 1 base from V and 5 bases from J, leaving 8 bases between. This CDR3 contains 14 residues. The CDR3 DNA follows: TGCGCCAGCAGCCAAGTGGCCGGGACCGGGGAGCTGTTTTTT. This encodes CASSQVAGTGELFF.